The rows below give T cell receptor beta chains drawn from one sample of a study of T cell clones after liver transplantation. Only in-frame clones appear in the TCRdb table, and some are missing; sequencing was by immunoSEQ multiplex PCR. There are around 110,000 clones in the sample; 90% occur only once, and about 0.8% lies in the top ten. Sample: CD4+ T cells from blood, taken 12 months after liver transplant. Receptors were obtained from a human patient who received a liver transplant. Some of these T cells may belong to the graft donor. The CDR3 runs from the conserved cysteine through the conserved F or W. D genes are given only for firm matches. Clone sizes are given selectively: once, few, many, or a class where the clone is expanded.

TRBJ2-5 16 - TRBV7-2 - TGTGCCAGCAGCTTTGTCGGGCGGCCAAGCAAGGAGACCCAGTACTTC CASSFVGRPSKETQYF
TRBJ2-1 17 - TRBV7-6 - TGTGCCAGCAGCTTAGTAGATAGCTTGACCTCCTACAATGAGCAGTTCTTC CASSLVDSLTSYNEQFF
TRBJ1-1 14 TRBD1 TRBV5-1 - TGCGCCAGCAGCTCAGGACAGGGGGCGACTCGAGCTTTCTTT CASSSGQGATRAFF
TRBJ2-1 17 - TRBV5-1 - TGCGCCAGCAGCTTGGAGTCTAGCGTAATCCCGTACAATGAGCAGTTCTTC CASSLESSVIPYNEQFF
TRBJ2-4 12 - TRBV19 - TGTGCCAGTAGTATAGCCAAAAACATTCAGTACTTC CASSIAKNIQYF
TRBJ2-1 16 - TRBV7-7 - TGTGCCAGCAGCTTAGCGTCGGTGGGACCTTACAATGAGCAGTTCTTC CASSLASVGPYNEQFF
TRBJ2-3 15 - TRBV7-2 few TGTGCCAGCAGCTTAGCCCCGGGTAGCACAGATACGCAGTATTTT CASSLAPGSTDTQYF
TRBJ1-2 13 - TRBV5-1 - TGCGCCAGCAGCTTGGGGGCAGGGGAAGGCTACACCTTC CASSLGAGEGYTF
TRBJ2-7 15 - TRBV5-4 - TGTGCCAGCAGCTTGGGGACTTTGAGCTCCTACGAGCAGTACTTC CASSLGTLSSYEQYF
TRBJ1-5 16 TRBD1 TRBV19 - TGTGCCAGTAGTAGACCAACAGGGGGCAGCAATCAGCCCCAGCATTTT CASSRPTGGSNQPQHF
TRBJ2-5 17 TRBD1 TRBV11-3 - TGTGCCAGCAGCCGAGTGCTAGGGCAGGGGGTCCAAGAGACCCAGTACTTC CASSRVLGQGVQETQYF
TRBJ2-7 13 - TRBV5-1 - TGCGCCAGCAGCTTAAAACAGGGAGGCGAGCAGTACTTC CASSLKQGGEQYF
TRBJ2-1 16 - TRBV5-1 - TGCGCCAGCAGCTTGAATGAAGCGGGCCCCACCAATGAGCAGTTCTTC CASSLNEAGPTNEQFF
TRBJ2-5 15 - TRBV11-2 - TGTGCCAGCAAGCTCGAAGGGGGGATGCAAGAGACCCAGTACTTC CASKLEGGMQETQYF
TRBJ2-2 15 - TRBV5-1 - TGCGCCAGCAGCTTTAGACAGGCGAACACCGGGGAGCTGTTTTTT CASSFRQANTGELFF
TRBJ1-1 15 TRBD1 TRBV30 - TGTGCCTGGACTCGAAGGACAGGTCGGAACACTGAAGCTTTCTTT CAWTRRTGRNTEAFF
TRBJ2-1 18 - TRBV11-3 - TGTGCCAGCAGCCTAGCAGGGGGCAGGAGCGGGACCTACAATGAGCAGTTCTTC CASSLAGGRSGTYNEQFF
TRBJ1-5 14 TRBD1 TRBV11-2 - TGTGCCAGCAGCCCGACAGGGTGGAATCAGCCCCAGCATTTT CASSPTGWNQPQHF
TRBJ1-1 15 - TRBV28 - TGTGCCAGCAGTTTACGGGCAGGGGAAAACACTGAAGCTTTCTTT CASSLRAGENTEAFF
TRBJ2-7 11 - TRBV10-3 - TGTGCCATCAGGACTATGAGCGAGCAGTACTTC CAIRTMSEQYF
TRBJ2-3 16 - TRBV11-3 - TGTGCCAGCAGCTTAGATCTTTCTGGTGGTGCAGATACGCAGTATTTT CASSLDLSGGADTQYF
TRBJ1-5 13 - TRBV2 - TGTGCCAGCAGAAGGGATAGCAATCAGCCCCAGCATTTT CASRRDSNQPQHF
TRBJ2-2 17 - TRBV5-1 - TGCGCCAGCAGCTCGGGGGACAGACGACCGAACACCGGGGAGCTGTTTTTT CASSSGDRRPNTGELFF
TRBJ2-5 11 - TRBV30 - TGTGCCTGGGGAGGAGGAGAGACCCAGTACTTC CAWGGGETQYF
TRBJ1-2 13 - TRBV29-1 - TGCAGCGTTGAAGACAACTTAGGCTATGGCTACACCTTC CSVEDNLGYGYTF
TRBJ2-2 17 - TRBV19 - TGTGCCAGTAGTATAGATCCCCCCGGGGGTACTAGCGGGGAGCTGTTTTTT CASSIDPPGGTSGELFF
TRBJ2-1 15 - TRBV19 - TGTGCCAGTAGTACTGATATGGGCTCCTACAATGAGCAGTTCTTC CASSTDMGSYNEQFF
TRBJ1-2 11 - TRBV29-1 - TGCAGCGTCCGGACAGCCTGGGGCTACACCTTC CSVRTAWGYTF
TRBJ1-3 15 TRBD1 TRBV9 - TGTGCCAGCAGCCCCCGGGACAGCTCTGGAAACACCATATATTTT CASSPRDSSGNTIYF
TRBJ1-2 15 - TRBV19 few TGTGCCAGTAGTATAGATCTAGCAGGGTCCTATGGCTACACCTTC CASSIDLAGSYGYTF
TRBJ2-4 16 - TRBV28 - TGTGCCAGCAGTTTGGGCGGAGTACTAGCCAAAAACATTCAGTACTTC CASSLGGVLAKNIQYF
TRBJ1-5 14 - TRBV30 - TGTGCCTGGAGTGTACTGGGCCTCGGTCAGCCCCAGCATTTT CAWSVLGLGQPQHF
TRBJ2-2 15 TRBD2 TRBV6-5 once TGTGCCAGCAGTTACGGACTAGCGGGCACCGGGGAGCTGTTTTTT CASSYGLAGTGELFF
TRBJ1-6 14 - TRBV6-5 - TGTGCCAGCAGTTACTCTGACAGTAATTCACCCCTCCACTTT CASSYSDSNSPLHF
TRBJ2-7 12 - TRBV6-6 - TGTGCCAGCAGTAGGACACAGGACGAGCAGTACTTC CASSRTQDEQYF
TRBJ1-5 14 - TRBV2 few TGTGCCAGCAGTGACGGTCAGGAGAATCAGCCCCAGCATTTT CASSDGQENQPQHF
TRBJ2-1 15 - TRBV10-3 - TGTGCCATCAGTGAGCGAGACACCATAGTCAATGAGCAGTTCTTC CAISERDTIVNEQFF
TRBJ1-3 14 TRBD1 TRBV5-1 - TGCGCCAGCAGCCTGGACAGGGCTGGAAACACCATATATTTT CASSLDRAGNTIYF